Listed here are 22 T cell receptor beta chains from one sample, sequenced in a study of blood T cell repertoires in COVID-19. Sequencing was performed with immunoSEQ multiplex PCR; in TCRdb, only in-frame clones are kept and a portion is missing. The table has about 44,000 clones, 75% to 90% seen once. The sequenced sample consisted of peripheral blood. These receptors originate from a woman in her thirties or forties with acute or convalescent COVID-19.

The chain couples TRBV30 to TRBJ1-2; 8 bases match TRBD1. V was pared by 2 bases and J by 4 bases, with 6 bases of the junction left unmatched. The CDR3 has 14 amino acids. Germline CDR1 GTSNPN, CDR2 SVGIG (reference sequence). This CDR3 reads CAWSYRGSSYGYTF. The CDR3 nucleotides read TGTGCCTGGAGTTACAGGGGGTCGTCCTATGGCTACACCTTC.

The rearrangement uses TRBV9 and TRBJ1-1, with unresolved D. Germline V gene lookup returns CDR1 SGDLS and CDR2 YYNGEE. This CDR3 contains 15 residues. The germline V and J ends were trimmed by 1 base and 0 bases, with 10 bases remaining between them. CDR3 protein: CASSVLAQMNTEAFF. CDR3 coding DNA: TGTGCCAGCAGCGTACTGGCTCAGATGAACACTGAAGCTTTCTTT.

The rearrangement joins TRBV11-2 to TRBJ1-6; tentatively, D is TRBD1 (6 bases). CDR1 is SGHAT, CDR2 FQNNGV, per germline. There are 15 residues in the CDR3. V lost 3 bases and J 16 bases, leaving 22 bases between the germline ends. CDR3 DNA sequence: TGTGCCAGCAGCTTCGTACAGGGCGATCCCTCTACACTCCACTTT. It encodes CASSFVQGDPSTLHF.

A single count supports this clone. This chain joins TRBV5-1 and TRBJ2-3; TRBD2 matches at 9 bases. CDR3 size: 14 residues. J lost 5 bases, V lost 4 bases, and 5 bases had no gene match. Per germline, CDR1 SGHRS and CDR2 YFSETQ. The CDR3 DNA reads TGCGCCAGCAGCCGTAGCGGGAGCGGAGATACGCAGTATTTT. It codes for CASSRSGSGDTQYF.

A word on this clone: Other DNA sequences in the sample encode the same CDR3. The CDR3 loop is CASSLDSGLGQPQHF. DNA of the CDR3: TGTGCCAGCAGCTTAGATTCAGGGTTGGGTCAGCCCCAGCATTTT. The chain combines TRBV11-2 with TRBJ1-5; TRBD1 might be the D (5 bases). Trimming removed 0 bases from V and 6 bases from J, with 12 bases in between. This CDR3 is 15 amino acids long. Looked up from germline, CDR1 is SGHAT and CDR2 is FQNNGV. Full variable domain (outside the CDR3, taken from reference TRBV11-2 and TRBJ1-5): EAGVAQSPRYKIIEKRQSVAFWCNPISGHATLYWYQQILGQGPKLLIQFQNNGVVDDSQLPKDRFSAERLKGVDSTLKIQPAKLEDSAVYLCASSLDSGLGQPQHFGDGTRLSIL.

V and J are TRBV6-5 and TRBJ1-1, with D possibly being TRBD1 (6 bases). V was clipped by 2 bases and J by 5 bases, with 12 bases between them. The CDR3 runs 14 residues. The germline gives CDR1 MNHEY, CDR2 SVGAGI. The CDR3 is CASSYNGRGTEAFF. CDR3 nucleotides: TGTGCCAGCAGTTACAACGGCAGGGGTACTGAAGCTTTCTTT.

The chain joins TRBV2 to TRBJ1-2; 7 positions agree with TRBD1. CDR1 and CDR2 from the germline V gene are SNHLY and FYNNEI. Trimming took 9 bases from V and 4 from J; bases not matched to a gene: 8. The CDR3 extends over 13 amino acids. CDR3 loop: CASKRDSSYGYTF. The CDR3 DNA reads TGTGCCAGTAAACGGGACAGTAGCTATGGCTACACCTTC.

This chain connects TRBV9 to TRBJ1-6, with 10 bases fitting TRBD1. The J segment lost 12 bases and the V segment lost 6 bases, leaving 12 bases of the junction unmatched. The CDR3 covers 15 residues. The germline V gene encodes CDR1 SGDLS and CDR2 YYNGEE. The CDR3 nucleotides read TGTGCCAGCACCTTTGGGACAGGGGTGGAGGGACCCCTCCACTTT. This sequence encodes CASTFGTGVEGPLHF.

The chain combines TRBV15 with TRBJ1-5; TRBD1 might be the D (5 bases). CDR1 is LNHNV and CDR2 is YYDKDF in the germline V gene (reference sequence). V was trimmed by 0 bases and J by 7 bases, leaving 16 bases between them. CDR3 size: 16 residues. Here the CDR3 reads CATSRDRSGRAQPQHF. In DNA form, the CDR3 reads TGTGCCACCAGCAGAGATAGGTCGGGCAGGGCCCAGCCCCAGCATTTT. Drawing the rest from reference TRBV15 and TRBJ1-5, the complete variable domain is DAMVIQNPRYQVTQFGKPVTLSCSQTLNHNVMYWYQQKSSQAPKLLFHYYDKDFNNEADTPDNFQSRRPNTSFCFLDIRSPGLGDTAMYLCATSRDRSGRAQPQHFGDGTRLSIL.

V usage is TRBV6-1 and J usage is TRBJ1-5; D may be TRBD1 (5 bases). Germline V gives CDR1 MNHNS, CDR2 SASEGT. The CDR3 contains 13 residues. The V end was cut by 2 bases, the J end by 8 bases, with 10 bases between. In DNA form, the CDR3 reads TGTGCCAGCAGTGAAAGGGGCGAGGAGCCCCAGCATTTT. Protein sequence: CASSERGEEPQHF.

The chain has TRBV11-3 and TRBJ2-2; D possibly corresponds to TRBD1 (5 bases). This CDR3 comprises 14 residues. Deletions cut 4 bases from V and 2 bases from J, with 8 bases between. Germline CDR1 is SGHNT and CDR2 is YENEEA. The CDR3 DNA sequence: TGTGCCAGCAGCTCCGACAGTAACACCGGGGAGCTGTTTTTT. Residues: CASSSDSNTGELFF.

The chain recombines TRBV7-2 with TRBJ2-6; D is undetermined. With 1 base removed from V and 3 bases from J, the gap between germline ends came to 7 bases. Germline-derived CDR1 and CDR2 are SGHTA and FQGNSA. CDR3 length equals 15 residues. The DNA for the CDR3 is TGTGCCAGCAGCTTAGGCCTTAGTGGGGCCAACGTCCTGACTTTC. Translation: CASSLGLSGANVLTF.

CDR3 region: CASSVSGTGSSTDTQYF. DNA of the CDR3: TGTGCCAGCAGCGTCTCCGGGACAGGGTCTAGCACAGATACGCAGTATTTT. The rearrangement joins TRBV7-2 to TRBJ2-3, with TRBD1 identical over 9 bases. CDR1 SGHTA and CDR2 FQGNSA come from the germline V gene. The junction had 9 bases not matched to a gene; V was cut back by 5 bases and J by 0 bases. There are 17 residues in the CDR3. Variable domain in full (rest from reference TRBV7-2 and TRBJ2-3): GAGVSQSPSNKVTEKGKDVELRCDPISGHTALYWYRQSLGQGLEFLIYFQGNSAPDKSGLPSDRFSAERTGGSVSTLTIQRTQQEDSAVYLCASSVSGTGSSTDTQYFGPGTRLTVL.

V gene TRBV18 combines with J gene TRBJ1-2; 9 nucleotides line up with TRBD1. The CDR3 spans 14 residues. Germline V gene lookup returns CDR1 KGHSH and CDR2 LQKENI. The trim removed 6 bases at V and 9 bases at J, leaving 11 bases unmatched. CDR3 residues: CASSLDADRGRYTF. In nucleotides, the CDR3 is TGTGCCAGCTCCTTAGATGCGGACAGGGGACGCTACACCTTC.

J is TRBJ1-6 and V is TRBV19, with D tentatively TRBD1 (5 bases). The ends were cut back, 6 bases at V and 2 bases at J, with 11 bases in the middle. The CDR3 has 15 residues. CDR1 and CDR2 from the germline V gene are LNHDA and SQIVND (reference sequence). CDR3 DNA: TGTGCCAGTAGAAAGGGGCAGACCTATAATTCACCCCTCCACTTT. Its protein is CASRKGQTYNSPLHF.

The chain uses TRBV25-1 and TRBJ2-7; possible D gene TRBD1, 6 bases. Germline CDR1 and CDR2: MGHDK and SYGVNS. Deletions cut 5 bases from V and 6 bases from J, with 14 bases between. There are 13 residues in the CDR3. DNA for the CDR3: TGTGCCAGCAGTTCCCGGGACACCCTCGAGCAGTACTTC. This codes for CASSSRDTLEQYF.

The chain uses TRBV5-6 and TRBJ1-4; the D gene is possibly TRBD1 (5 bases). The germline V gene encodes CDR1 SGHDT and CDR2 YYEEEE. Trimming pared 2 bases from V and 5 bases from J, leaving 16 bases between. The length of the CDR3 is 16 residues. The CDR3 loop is CASSFFRVSSNEKLFF. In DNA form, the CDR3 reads TGTGCCAGCAGCTTTTTCAGGGTATCTTCCAATGAAAAACTGTTTTTT.

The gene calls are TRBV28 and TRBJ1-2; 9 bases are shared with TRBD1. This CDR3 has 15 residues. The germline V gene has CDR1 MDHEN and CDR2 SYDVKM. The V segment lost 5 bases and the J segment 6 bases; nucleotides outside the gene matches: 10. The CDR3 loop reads CASSPGQGGGHGYTF. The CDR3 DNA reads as TGTGCCAGCAGTCCGGGACAGGGCGGAGGACATGGCTACACCTTC.

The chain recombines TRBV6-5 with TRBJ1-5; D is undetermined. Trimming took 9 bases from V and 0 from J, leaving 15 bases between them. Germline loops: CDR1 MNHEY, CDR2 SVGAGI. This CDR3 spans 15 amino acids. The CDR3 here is CASRPYSYSNQPQHF. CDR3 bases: TGTGCCAGTCGGCCGTACAGTTATAGCAATCAGCCCCAGCATTTT.

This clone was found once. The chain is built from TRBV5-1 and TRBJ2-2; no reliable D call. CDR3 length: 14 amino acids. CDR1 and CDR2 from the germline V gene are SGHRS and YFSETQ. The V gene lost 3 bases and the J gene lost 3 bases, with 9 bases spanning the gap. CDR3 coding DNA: TGCGCCAGCAGCTCGGGTTCCTACACCGGGGAGCTGTTTTTT. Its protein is CASSSGSYTGELFF.

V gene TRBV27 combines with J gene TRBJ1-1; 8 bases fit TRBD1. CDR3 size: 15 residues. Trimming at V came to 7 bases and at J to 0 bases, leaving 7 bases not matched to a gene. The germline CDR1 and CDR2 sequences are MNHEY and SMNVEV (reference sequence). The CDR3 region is CASIPGQGMNTEAFF. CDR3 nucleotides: TGTGCCAGCATACCCGGACAGGGTATGAACACTGAAGCTTTCTTT.

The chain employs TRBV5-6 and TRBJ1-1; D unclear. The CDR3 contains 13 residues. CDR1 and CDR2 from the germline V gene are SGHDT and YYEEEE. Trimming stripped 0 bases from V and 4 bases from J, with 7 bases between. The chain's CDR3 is CASSLDSSTEAFF. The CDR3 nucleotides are TGTGCCAGCAGCTTGGACAGTAGCACTGAAGCTTTCTTT.